These 3 T cell receptor beta chains were all obtained from the same sample, sequenced in a study of blood T cell repertoires in COVID-19. The repertoire was sequenced with immunoSEQ multiplex PCR; TCRdb's copy has only in-frame clones and lacks some. The data show a few hundred thousand clones, 70% to 90% seen once. What was sequenced was peripheral blood. The receptors originated from a man between 35 and 55 years old with acute or convalescent COVID-19.

This clone was recorded only once. J is TRBJ2-3 and V is TRBV6-2 or TRBV6-3; weak D call: TRBD1 (6 bases). CDR3 length: 15 residues. V lost 5 bases and J lost 2, with 14 bases in between. CDR1 is MNHEY and CDR2 is SVGEGT in the germline V gene. The CDR3, as DNA: TGTGCCAGCAGTGGGGACACCACCTACACAGATACGCAGTATTTT. Amino acid sequence: CASSGDTTYTDTQYF.

This chain connects TRBV11-2 to TRBJ1-1; D unresolved. V was shortened by 1 base and J by 4 bases, with 7 bases between the two germline ends. The germline gives CDR1 SGHAT, CDR2 FQNNGV. This CDR3 has 13 amino acids. CDR3 amino acids: CASSLGGPTEAFF. In nucleotides, the CDR3 is TGTGCCAGCAGCTTAGGCGGGCCCACTGAAGCTTTCTTT.

This chain links TRBV19 with TRBJ2-1; D gene uncertain. The CDR3 covers 16 residues. The V gene lost 3 bases and the J gene lost 4 bases, with 16 bases spanning the gap. The germline V gene encodes CDR1 LNHDA and CDR2 SQIVND (reference sequence). CDR3 sequence reads: CASSITYSRSYNEQFF. The CDR3, as DNA: TGTGCCAGTAGTATTACCTATAGCCGGTCTTACAATGAGCAGTTCTTC.